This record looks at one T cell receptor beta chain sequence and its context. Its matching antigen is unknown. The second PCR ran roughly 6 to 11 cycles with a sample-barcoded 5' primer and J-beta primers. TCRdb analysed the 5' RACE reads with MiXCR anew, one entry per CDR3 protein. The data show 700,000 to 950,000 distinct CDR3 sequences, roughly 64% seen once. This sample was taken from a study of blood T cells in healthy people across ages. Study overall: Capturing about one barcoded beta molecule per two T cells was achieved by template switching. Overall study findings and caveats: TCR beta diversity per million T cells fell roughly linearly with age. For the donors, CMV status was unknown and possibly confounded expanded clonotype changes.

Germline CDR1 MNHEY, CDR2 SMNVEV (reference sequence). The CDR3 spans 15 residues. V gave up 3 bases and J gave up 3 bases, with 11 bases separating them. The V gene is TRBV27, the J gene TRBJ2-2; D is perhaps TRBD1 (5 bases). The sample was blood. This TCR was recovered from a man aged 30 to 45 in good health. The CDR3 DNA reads TGTGCCAGCAGTTTTCAGGGCGCGTACACCGGGGAGCTGTTTTTT. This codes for CASSFQGAYTGELFF.